This T cell receptor (beta chain) stems from a study of blood T cells in healthy people across ages. The length of the CDR3 is 15 residues. Germline loops: CDR1 SGHTA, CDR2 FQGTGA. Trimming left V 4 bases short and J 1 base short, with 13 bases between. Then a second PCR, running roughly 7 to 12 cycles, was carried out with a sample-barcoded 5' primer and a J-beta primer mix. TCRdb itself ran the 5' RACE reads through MiXCR, one entry per CDR3 protein. Of hundreds of thousands of distinct CDR3 sequences in the sample, about 30% are singletons; the top ten hold around 14%. This clonotype was picked up many times.

Sequenced material: blood. The V call is TRBV7-3, the J call TRBJ1-1; D not certain. The TCR comes from an elderly woman in good health. CDR3 protein: CASSSAGVTNTEAFF. CDR3 nucleotide sequence: TGTGCCAGCAGCTCCGCCGGAGTAACGAACACTGAAGCTTTCTTT. Full variable domain (missing parts from reference TRBV7-3 and TRBJ1-1): GAGVSQTPSNKVTEKGKYVELRCDPISGHTALYWYRQSLGQGPEFLIYFQGTGAADDSGLPNDRFFAVRPEGSVSTLKIQRTERGDSAVYLCASSSAGVTNTEAFFGQGTRLTVV.